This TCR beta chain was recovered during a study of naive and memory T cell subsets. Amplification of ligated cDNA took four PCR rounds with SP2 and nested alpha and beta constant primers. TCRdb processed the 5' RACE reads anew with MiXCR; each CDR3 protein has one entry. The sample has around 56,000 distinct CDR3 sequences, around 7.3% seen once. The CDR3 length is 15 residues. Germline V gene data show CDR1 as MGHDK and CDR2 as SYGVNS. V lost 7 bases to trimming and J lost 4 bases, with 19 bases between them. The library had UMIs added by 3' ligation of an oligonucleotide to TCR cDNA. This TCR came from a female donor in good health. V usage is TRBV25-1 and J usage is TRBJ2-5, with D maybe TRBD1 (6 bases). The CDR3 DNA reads TGTGCCAGCAATCTGGGGGCTAAGGGCCGAGAGACCCAGTACTTC. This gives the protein CASNLGAKGRETQYF.